The T cell receptor (beta chain) under discussion was sequenced for a study of blood T cell repertoires in COVID-19. Ages ranged from about 18 to 100 years, with residence in about two dozen US areas. CDR3 length: 15 amino acids. Germline V gene lookup returns CDR1 LNHDA and CDR2 SQIVND (reference sequence). The ends lost 8 bases at V and 1 base at J; junction bases unmatched: 8. In the source study's methods: Reference gene primer amplification gave estimated nucleated cell counts. The method was immunoSEQ multiplex PCR; TCRdb's version includes in-frame clones alone and lacks a portion of them. The V and J calls and clone size come from that table; D and trimming were worked out from the DNA. The data contain around 300,000 clones, 90% of them seen just once; the ten biggest clones take up approximately 4%.

The TCR sequence derives from a woman under 30 with acute COVID-19. The J gene is TRBJ2-4, the V gene TRBV19; 7 positions agree with TRBD1. Sequencing input: PBMCs or T cells enriched from blood (not recorded which). CDR3 sequence reads: CASGTGESAKNIQYF. The CDR3 DNA reads TGTGCCAGTGGAACAGGGGAGTCGGCCAAAAACATTCAGTACTTC.